This TCR beta chain derives from a study of patients with pleural tuberculosis (dated 2014 in TCRdb). The germline V gene specifies SNHLY as CDR1 and FYNNEI as CDR2. CDR3 length: 14 amino acids, cysteine to phenylalanine. Just CDR3 DNA is preserved here, 42 bases in frame from base 1. The V end loses 6 bases and the J end loses 4 bases, and a stretch of 15 bases separates them. Sequencing was carried out with an Illumina Genome Analyzer IIx. TCRdb's own reprocessing of the public reads used fastp at Q25 and MiXCR and kept productive beta chains. One record per CDR3 amino acid sequence lists the most common genes and DNA. Across this sample there are tens of thousands of distinct CDR3 sequences, with about 7.9% seen only once. The ten largest clones capture around 16% of the sample. This clonotype has ten or more counts. Its antigen is unknown. One base away there is no much larger clone; base qualities are not given.

The clonotype was recovered from a human donor with pleural tuberculosis. The chain couples TRBV2 to TRBJ1-2; the D gene cannot be named for sure. The CDR3 region: CASRAERSSYGYTF. The DNA sequence is TGTGCCAGCAGGGCCGAACGGAGTAGCTATGGCTACACCTTC. With the portions outside the CDR3 filled from the reference TRBV2 and TRBJ1-2 genes, the complete variable region becomes EPEVTQTPSHQVTQMGQEVILRCVPISNHLYFYWYRQILGQKVEFLVSFYNNEISEKSEIFDDQFSVERPDGSNFTLKIRSTKLEDSAMYFCASRAERSSYGYTFGSGTRLTVV.